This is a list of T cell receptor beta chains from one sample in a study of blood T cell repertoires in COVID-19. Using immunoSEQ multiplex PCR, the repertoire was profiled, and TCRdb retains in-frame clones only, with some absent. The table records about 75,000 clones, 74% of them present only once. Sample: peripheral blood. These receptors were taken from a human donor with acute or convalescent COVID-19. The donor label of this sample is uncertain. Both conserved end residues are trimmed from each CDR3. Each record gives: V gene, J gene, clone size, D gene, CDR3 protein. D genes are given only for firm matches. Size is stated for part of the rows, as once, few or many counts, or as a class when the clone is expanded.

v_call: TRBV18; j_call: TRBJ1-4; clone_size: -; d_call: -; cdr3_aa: ASSPPNREGEKLF
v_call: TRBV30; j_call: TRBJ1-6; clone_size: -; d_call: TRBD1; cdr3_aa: AWSTDRVNSPLH
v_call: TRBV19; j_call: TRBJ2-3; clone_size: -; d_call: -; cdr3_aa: ASSIQVGADTQY
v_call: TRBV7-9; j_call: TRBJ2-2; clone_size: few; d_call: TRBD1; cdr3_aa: ASSHSRQGPGELF
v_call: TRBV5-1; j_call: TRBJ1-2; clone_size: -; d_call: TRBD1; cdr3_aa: ASTGTGGWGYT
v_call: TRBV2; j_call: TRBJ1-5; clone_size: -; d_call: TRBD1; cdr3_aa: ASRGQGANQPQH
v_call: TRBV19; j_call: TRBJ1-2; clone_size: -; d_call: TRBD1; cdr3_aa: ASCRKGQGRTGYT
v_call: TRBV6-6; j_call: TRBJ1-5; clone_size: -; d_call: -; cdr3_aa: ASSSAGDNQPQH
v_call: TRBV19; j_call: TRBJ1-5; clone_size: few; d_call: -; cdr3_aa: ASSMQGVSSPQH
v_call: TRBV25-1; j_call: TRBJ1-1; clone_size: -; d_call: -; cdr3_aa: ASRVSGENTEAF
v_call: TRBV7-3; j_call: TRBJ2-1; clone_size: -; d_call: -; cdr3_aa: ASSSGFNEQF
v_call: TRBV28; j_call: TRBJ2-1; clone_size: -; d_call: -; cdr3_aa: ATLGWSSYNEQF
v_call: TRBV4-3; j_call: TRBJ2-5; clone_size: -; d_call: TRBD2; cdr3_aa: ASSQTGTSGETQY
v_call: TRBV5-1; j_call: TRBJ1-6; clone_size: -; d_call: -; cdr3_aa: ASSPISGGLNNSPLH
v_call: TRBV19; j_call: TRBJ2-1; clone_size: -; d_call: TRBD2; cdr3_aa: ASRTLAGAYNEQF
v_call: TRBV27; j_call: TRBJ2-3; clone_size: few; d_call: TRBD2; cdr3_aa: ATRTSGRHTQY
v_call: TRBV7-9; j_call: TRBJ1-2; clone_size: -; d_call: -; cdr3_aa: ASSLDQGYGYT
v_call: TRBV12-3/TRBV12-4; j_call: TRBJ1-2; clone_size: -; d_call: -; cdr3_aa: ASSLGAYGYT
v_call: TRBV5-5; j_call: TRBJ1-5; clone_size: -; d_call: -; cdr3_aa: ASSLNWDIPQH
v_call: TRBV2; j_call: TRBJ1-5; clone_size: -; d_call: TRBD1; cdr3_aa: ASREDRAMNQPQH
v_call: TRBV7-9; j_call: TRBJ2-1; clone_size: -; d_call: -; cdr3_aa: ASSLGVRGEQF
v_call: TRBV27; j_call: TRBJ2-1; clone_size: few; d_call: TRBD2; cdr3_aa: ASSQNPGLAGYSEQF
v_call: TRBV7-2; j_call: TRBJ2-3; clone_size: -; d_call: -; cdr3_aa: ASSPPGGLSTDTQY
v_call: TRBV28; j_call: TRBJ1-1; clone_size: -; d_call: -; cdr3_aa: ASSLMVSTEAF
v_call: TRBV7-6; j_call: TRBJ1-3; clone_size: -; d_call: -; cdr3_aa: ASSRPTFSGNTIY
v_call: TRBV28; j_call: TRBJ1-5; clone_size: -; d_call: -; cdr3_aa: ASSNSNQPQH
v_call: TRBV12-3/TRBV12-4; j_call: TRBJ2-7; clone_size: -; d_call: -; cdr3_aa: ASSRDIYEQY
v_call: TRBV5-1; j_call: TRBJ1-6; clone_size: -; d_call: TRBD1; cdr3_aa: ASSPGQGIGNSPLH
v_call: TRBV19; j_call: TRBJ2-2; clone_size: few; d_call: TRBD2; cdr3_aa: ASAGTRDTGELF
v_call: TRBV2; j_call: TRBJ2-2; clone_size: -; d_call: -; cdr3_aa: ASTRTNTGELF
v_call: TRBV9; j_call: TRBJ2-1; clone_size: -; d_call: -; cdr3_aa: ASSVGRVYNEQF
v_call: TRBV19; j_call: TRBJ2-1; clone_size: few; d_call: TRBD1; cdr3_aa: ASDRVYEQF
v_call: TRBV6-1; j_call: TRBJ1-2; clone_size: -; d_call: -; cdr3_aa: ASSEGQAANYGYT
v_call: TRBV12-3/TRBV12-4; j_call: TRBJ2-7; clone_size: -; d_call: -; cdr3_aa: ASTTRGAVEQY
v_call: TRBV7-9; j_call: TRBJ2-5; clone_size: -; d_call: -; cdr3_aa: ATQKGLAKQETQY
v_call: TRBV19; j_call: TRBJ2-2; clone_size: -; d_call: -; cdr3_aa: ASNRNTGELF
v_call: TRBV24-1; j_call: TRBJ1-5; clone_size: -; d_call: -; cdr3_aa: ATSDSAGTPVSPQH
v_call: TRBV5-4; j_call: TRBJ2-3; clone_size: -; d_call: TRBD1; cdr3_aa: ASSLGGGQGKADTQY
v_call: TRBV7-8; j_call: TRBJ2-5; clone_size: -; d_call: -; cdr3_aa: ASSRGLEETQY
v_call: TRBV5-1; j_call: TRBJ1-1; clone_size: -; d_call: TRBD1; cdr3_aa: ASRLTGSATEAF
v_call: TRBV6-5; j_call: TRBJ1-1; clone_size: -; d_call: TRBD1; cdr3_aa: ASSSDRGGGHTEAF
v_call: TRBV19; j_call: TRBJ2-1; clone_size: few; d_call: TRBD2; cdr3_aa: ASSIGLAGVNEQF
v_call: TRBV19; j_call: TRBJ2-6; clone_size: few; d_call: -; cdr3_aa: ASSSPSRAGANVLT
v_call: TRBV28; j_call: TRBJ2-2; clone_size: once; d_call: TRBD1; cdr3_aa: ASGDRGTGELF
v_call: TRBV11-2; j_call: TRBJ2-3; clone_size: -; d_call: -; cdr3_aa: ASSPLREALEDTQY
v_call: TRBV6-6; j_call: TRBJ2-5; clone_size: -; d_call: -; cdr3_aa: ASSYGGNQETQY
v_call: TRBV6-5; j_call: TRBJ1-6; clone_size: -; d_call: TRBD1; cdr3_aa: ASRGDRASPLH